The TCR beta chain under discussion was sequenced for a study of T cells after yellow fever vaccination (dated by TCRdb to between 2018 and 2020). Describing the broader study: The SMART-Seq v4 Ultra Low Input RNA kit was used to prepare libraries from fractions with low cell numbers. To follow T-cell clones before and after primary and booster YFV17D yellow fever vaccination, bulk TCR alpha and beta repertoires were sequenced over time. Two healthy male donors, one aged 18 to 30 and one aged 30 to 40 years, made up the cohort. Blood was drawn at multiple timepoints before and after primary and secondary immunization, with bulk PBMC replicates and cell subsets isolated.

This clonotype has a count of ten or more. The antigen this receptor binds is unknown. Base qualities are not provided; no much larger clone lies one nucleotide away. What the research found in general, with its limitations: Because only a couple of donors were included in the study, the extent to which the findings can be generalized is limited. After the booster, most of the clones that had expanded following primary vaccination were detected again (roughly 97% of CD4 and around 90% of CD8), which suggests that memory was broadly maintained. Compared with the primary T-cell response, the secondary T-cell response was faster but weaker, reaching its peak on day 5 rather than on day 15. A small share of clonotypes was detected in both CD4 and CD8 compartments, with the overlap likely arising from convergent recombination. Computational filtering was required because FACS-sorted repertoires could contain abundant contaminating clonotypes from the bulk population.

The germline V gene (reference sequence) specifies DFQATT as CDR1 and SNEGSKA as CDR2. Its CDR3 holds 15 amino acids, cysteine through phenylalanine. Just CDR3 DNA is preserved here, 45 bases in frame from base 1. V loses 3 bases, J loses 0 bases, and the germline ends lie 15 bases apart. The sample's treatment or condition label, in plain terms: live attenuated yellow fever vaccine strain. At each blood-draw timepoint, two biological replicates of bulk PBMCs were obtained. PBMCs were isolated from peripheral blood using a standard Ficoll-Paque protocol. TriZol was used to extract RNA from bulk PBMCs, from CD4 and CD8 fractions, and from dextramer-positive and dextramer-negative fractions. Synthesis of TCR cDNA relied on 5'RACE template switching, a step that introduced a universal primer site along with unique molecular identifiers. Priming of cDNA synthesis was performed from both the TCR alpha and TCR beta constant segments. Libraries were amplified in two PCR steps, with sample barcodes and sequencing adapters added in the second step. Sequencing of the libraries was done on either Illumina HiSeq 2500 (2x100 bp) or NovaSeq (2x150 bp). Per the source publication's procedure: MIGEC was used to demultiplex reads and collapse the reads into UMI consensus sequences, and MiXCR was used for V(D)J alignment. Using edgeR on replicate PBMC samples, clonotypes were called vaccine-responding if FDR was below 0.01 and the log2 fold change was above 5 up to day 15. Bulk clonotypes were assigned CD4 or CD8 identity according to which sequenced CD4 or CD8 repertoire held them at higher abundance. Using fastp at Q25 and MiXCR, TCRdb reprocessed the public reads and kept productive beta chains. Each CDR3 protein gets just one entry, which takes the most common genes and DNA from the rows behind it. In this record, the V and J calls reflect TCRdb's handling and not the investigators' own analysis. This sample has a few hundred thousand distinct CDR3 sequences in its table, and approximately 7% of those were observed once. The top ten clonotypes cover roughly a sixth of the sample.

The TCR comes from a man between 18 and 29 years old who received the YFV17D yellow fever vaccine. The sequencing here drew on PBMCs, taken more than 35 days after the first yellow fever vaccination. Recombination connected TRBV20-1 to TRBJ2-7; the D gene assignment is perhaps TRBD1 or TRBD2, with each matching 6 bases. This receptor has the CDR3 CSASASGGGSYEQYF. The bases are TGCAGTGCTAGTGCTTCAGGAGGGGGCTCCTACGAGCAGTACTTC.